A selection of T cell receptor beta chains follows, all from one sample in a study of blood T cell repertoires in COVID-19. The table came from immunoSEQ multiplex PCR; TCRdb's copy has only in-frame clones and leaves some out. The sample consists of 250,000 to 300,000 clones, about 85% of them appearing once. The sample was peripheral blood. The receptors come from a woman between 45 and 60 years old who had recovered from COVID-19. The CDR3 runs from the conserved cysteine through the conserved F or W. Fields, in order: clone size, J gene, V gene, D gene, CDR3 protein, CDR3 DNA. D genes are given only for firm matches. Not every row has a clone size; where given, it reads once, few, many or a size class.

abundance: -; j_gene: TRBJ2-7; v_gene: TRBV7-2; d_gene: TRBD1; CDR3aa: CASSRTGSSYEQYF; CDR3nt: TGTGCCAGCAGCCGGACAGGTAGCTCCTACGAGCAGTACTTC
abundance: -; j_gene: TRBJ1-2; v_gene: TRBV6-4; d_gene: TRBD1; CDR3aa: CASSTDNRGGHGYTF; CDR3nt: TGTGCCAGCAGTACTGATAACAGGGGGGGGCATGGCTACACCTTC
abundance: -; j_gene: TRBJ2-7; v_gene: TRBV2; d_gene: -; CDR3aa: CASRRQDQTEQYF; CDR3nt: TGTGCCAGCAGAAGACAGGATCAAACCGAGCAGTACTTC
abundance: -; j_gene: TRBJ1-1; v_gene: TRBV5-1; d_gene: -; CDR3aa: CASSFRDKLYHTEAFF; CDR3nt: TGCGCCAGCAGCTTTAGAGACAAACTTTACCACACTGAAGCTTTCTTT
abundance: -; j_gene: TRBJ2-2; v_gene: TRBV24-1; d_gene: -; CDR3aa: CATSETGNTGELFF; CDR3nt: TGTGCCACCAGTGAGACAGGGAACACCGGGGAGCTGTTTTTT
abundance: -; j_gene: TRBJ1-2; v_gene: TRBV5-4; d_gene: -; CDR3aa: CASSTDGSAPYGYTF; CDR3nt: TGTGCCAGCAGCACTGACGGGTCAGCTCCCTATGGCTACACCTTC
abundance: once; j_gene: TRBJ1-5; v_gene: TRBV18; d_gene: TRBD1; CDR3aa: CASSVRQGNQPQHF; CDR3nt: TGTGCCAGCTCAGTTAGACAGGGGAATCAGCCCCAGCATTTT
abundance: few; j_gene: TRBJ1-4; v_gene: TRBV12-3/TRBV12-4; d_gene: -; CDR3aa: CASSLMPVEKLFF; CDR3nt: TGTGCCAGCAGCCTAATGCCGGTTGAAAAACTGTTTTTT
abundance: -; j_gene: TRBJ2-1; v_gene: TRBV11-3; d_gene: -; CDR3aa: CASSPSTEEQFF; CDR3nt: TGTGCCAGCAGCCCTTCTACGGAGGAGCAGTTCTTC
abundance: -; j_gene: TRBJ1-3; v_gene: TRBV6-5; d_gene: -; CDR3aa: CASSYSRAPSGNTIYF; CDR3nt: TGTGCCAGCAGTTACTCCAGGGCACCGTCTGGAAACACCATATATTTT
abundance: -; j_gene: TRBJ1-2; v_gene: TRBV27; d_gene: -; CDR3aa: CASSFVGGGYGYTF; CDR3nt: TGTGCCAGCAGTTTCGTGGGAGGAGGATATGGCTACACCTTC
abundance: -; j_gene: TRBJ2-1; v_gene: TRBV28; d_gene: TRBD2; CDR3aa: CASSSDRGTSGGRGQFF; CDR3nt: TGTGCCAGCAGTTCCGACAGGGGGACTAGCGGAGGGAGAGGGCAGTTCTTC
abundance: -; j_gene: TRBJ1-1; v_gene: TRBV30; d_gene: -; CDR3aa: CAWSKQVNTEAFF; CDR3nt: TGTGCCTGGAGTAAGCAGGTCAACACTGAAGCTTTCTTT
abundance: -; j_gene: TRBJ1-1; v_gene: TRBV28; d_gene: -; CDR3aa: CASSLWSGAQGEAFF; CDR3nt: TGTGCCAGCAGTTTATGGTCAGGGGCGCAGGGTGAAGCTTTCTTT
abundance: -; j_gene: TRBJ1-2; v_gene: TRBV3-1/TRBV3-2; d_gene: -; CDR3aa: CASSQNPRGYGYTF; CDR3nt: TGTGCCAGCAGCCAAAATCCACGGGGCTATGGCTACACCTTC
abundance: -; j_gene: TRBJ1-1; v_gene: TRBV5-1; d_gene: -; CDR3aa: CASRIKRVGVEDTEAFF; CDR3nt: TGCGCCAGCCGGATAAAGAGGGTAGGAGTGGAAGACACTGAAGCTTTCTTT
abundance: -; j_gene: TRBJ2-3; v_gene: TRBV12-3/TRBV12-4; d_gene: -; CDR3aa: CASSHSTDTQYF; CDR3nt: TGTGCCAGCAGTCATAGCACAGATACGCAGTATTTT
abundance: -; j_gene: TRBJ2-6; v_gene: TRBV4-1; d_gene: TRBD1; CDR3aa: CASSQGEDRGLSGANVLTF; CDR3nt: TGCGCCAGCAGCCAAGGAGAAGACAGGGGCCTCTCTGGGGCCAACGTCCTGACTTTC
abundance: -; j_gene: TRBJ2-1; v_gene: TRBV7-2; d_gene: -; CDR3aa: CASSLEGAASYNEQFF; CDR3nt: TGTGCCAGCAGCTTAGAAGGGGCGGCCTCCTACAATGAGCAGTTCTTC
abundance: -; j_gene: TRBJ2-1; v_gene: TRBV7-7; d_gene: TRBD1; CDR3aa: CASSPRDRVQTPRPYNEQFF; CDR3nt: TGTGCTAGCAGCCCCCGGGACAGGGTTCAGACTCCCCGTCCCTACAATGAGCAGTTCTTC
abundance: few; j_gene: TRBJ1-1; v_gene: TRBV6-2/TRBV6-3; d_gene: -; CDR3aa: CASSHLSREAEAFF; CDR3nt: TGTGCCAGCAGTCACCTTAGCAGGGAGGCTGAAGCTTTCTTT
abundance: -; j_gene: TRBJ1-5; v_gene: TRBV27; d_gene: -; CDR3aa: CASSLSRPGDRQPQHF; CDR3nt: TGTGCCAGCAGTTTATCGAGGCCAGGGGATCGTCAGCCCCAGCATTTT
abundance: -; j_gene: TRBJ1-3; v_gene: TRBV13; d_gene: -; CDR3aa: CASSLSGFSLGNTIYF; CDR3nt: TGTGCCAGCAGCTTAAGCGGGTTCTCTTTGGGGAACACCATATATTTT
abundance: -; j_gene: TRBJ2-4; v_gene: TRBV4-2; d_gene: TRBD2; CDR3aa: CASSHRGGLAKNIQYF; CDR3nt: TGTGCCAGCAGCCATCGGGGGGGGCTGGCCAAAAACATTCAGTACTTC
abundance: few; j_gene: TRBJ1-1; v_gene: TRBV5-1; d_gene: -; CDR3aa: CASTLQENTEAFF; CDR3nt: TGCGCCAGCACCCTACAGGAGAACACTGAAGCTTTCTTT
abundance: few; j_gene: TRBJ2-1; v_gene: TRBV19; d_gene: TRBD1; CDR3aa: CASNQRGQGGEQFF; CDR3nt: TGTGCCAGTAACCAGAGGGGACAGGGAGGTGAGCAGTTCTTC
abundance: -; j_gene: TRBJ2-3; v_gene: TRBV27; d_gene: TRBD2; CDR3aa: CASSFDLTSGVTQYF; CDR3nt: TGTGCCAGCAGTTTCGACTTGACTAGCGGAGTTACGCAGTATTTT